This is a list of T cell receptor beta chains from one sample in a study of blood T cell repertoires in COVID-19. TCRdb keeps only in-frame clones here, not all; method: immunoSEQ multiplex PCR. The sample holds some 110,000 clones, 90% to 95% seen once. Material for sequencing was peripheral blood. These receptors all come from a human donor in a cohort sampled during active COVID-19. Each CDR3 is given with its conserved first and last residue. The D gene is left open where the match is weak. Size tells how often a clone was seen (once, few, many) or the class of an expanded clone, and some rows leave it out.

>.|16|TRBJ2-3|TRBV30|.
TGTGCCTGGAGTGTATTTCGGGGTCTTAGCACAGATACGCAGTATTTT
CAWSVFRGLSTDTQYF
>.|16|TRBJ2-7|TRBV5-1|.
TGCGCCAGCAGCTTTCAGGGGGAGGCAGGGGTCTACGAGCAGTACTTC
CASSFQGEAGVYEQYF
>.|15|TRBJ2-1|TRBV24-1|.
TGTGCCACCAGTTCCCGGCAGGGGTCCTACAATGAGCAGTTCTTC
CATSSRQGSYNEQFF
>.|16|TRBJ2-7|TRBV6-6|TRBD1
TGTGCCAGCAGTTATACGACAGGGATGAAAACCTACGAGCAGTACTTC
CASSYTTGMKTYEQYF
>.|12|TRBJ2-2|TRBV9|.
TGTGCCAGCAGCGTACGGGTCGGGGAGCTGTTTTTT
CASSVRVGELFF
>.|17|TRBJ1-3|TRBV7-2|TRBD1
TGTGCCAGCAGCTCCTCCGGGACAGGGTTCGGATCAAACACCATATATTTT
CASSSSGTGFGSNTIYF
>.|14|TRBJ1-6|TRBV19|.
TGTGCCAGTAGCAGGGGCACCCAGAATTCACCCCTCCACTTT
CASSRGTQNSPLHF
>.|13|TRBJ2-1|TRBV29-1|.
TGCAGCGTGCAGGGGGGTCTATACAATGAGCAGTTCTTC
CSVQGGLYNEQFF
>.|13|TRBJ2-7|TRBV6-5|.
TGTGCCAGCAGTTCCCCGCTAAGATACGAGCAGTACTTC
CASSSPLRYEQYF
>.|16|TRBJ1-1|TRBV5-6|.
TGTGCCAGCAGCTTGGTCCCGGGTCAGGGGAGGGCTGAAGCTTTCTTT
CASSLVPGQGRAEAFF
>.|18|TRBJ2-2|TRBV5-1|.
TGCGCCAGCAGCTTGCTCGGAGCCTCCGTGAAGAACACCGGGGAGCTGTTTTTT
CASSLLGASVKNTGELFF
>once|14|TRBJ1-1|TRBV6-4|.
TGTGCCAGCAGGGTCGACAGGCCGAACACTGAAGCTTTCTTT
CASRVDRPNTEAFF
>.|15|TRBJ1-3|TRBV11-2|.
TGTGCCAGCAGCTTAGGACAAAACTCTGGAAACACCATATATTTT
CASSLGQNSGNTIYF
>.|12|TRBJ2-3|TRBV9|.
TGTGCCAGCGCGGGATTCACAGATACGCAGTATTTT
CASAGFTDTQYF
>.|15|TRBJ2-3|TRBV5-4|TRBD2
TGTGCCAGCAGCGACCTAGCGGGGGGATCAGATACGCAGTATTTT
CASSDLAGGSDTQYF
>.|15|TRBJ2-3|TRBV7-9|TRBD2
TGTGCCAGCAGCTCTCGGGCGGGAGAAATAGATACGCAGTATTTT
CASSSRAGEIDTQYF
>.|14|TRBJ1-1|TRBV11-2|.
TGTGCCAGCAGCTCAACGGGGGTAACCTTAGAAGCTTTCTTT
CASSSTGVTLEAFF
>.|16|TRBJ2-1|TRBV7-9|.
TGTGCCAGCAGCTTAGCGGAGGGCAGGGACTACAATGAGCAGTTCTTC
CASSLAEGRDYNEQFF
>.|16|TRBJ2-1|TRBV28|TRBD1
TGTGCCAGCAGTCCGAACAGGGGAGACTCCTACAATGAGCAGTTCTTC
CASSPNRGDSYNEQFF
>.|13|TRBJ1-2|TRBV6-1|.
TGTGCCAGCAGTGAAAGTCAGGTTTGGGGCTACACCTTC
CASSESQVWGYTF
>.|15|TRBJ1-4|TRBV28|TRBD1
TGTGCCAGCAGTCTTGCCGGGACAGGATTTGAAAAACTGTTTTTT
CASSLAGTGFEKLFF
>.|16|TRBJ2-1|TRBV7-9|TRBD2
TGTGCCAGCAGCGATACCCCCATAGCGGGCGTCAATGAGCAGTTCTTC
CASSDTPIAGVNEQFF
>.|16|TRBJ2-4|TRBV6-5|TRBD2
TGTGCCAGCAGTTATTTCGTAGCGGGAGGGCCAAACATTCAGTACTTC
CASSYFVAGGPNIQYF
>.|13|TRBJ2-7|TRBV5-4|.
TGTGCCAGCAGCTTATACCAGGGTTACGAGCAGTACTTC
CASSLYQGYEQYF
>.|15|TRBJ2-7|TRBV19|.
TGTGCCAGTAGTACTGCTGGGACTGGGTCCTACGAGCAGTACTTC
CASSTAGTGSYEQYF